The next 24 T cell receptor beta chains were all read from a single sample in a study of T-cell memory formation after mild COVID-19. TCRdb used MiXCR to reprocess the 5' RACE reads, holding one entry per CDR3 protein. The sample has 200,000 to 250,000 distinct CDR3 sequences; more than 9% are singletons. Sequencing input: PBMCs or a T cell subset sorted from them (not recorded which). These receptors were collected from a man younger than 35 who had mild COVID-19 (a few samples of this study predate the infection). Cell type and time point are not known.

This chain joins TRBV27 and TRBJ1-6; D is unclear. Trimming pared 5 bases from V and 10 bases from J, leaving 12 bases between. The CDR3 runs 13 residues. Germline V gene sequence: CDR1 MNHEY, CDR2 SMNVEV (reference sequence). The CDR3 is CASSLTPRSPLHF. Here the CDR3 DNA reads TGTGCCAGCAGTCTGACTCCGCGATCACCCCTCCACTTT.

The V and J genes are TRBV20-1 and TRBJ2-2; D not resolved. The CDR3 is 14 residues long. The V gene's germline CDR1 is DFQATT and CDR2 SNEGSKA (reference sequence). With 6 bases removed from V and 3 bases from J, the gap between germline ends came to 14 bases. CDR3 loop: CSAGPFGYTGELFF. The CDR3, as DNA: TGCAGTGCCGGGCCGTTCGGATACACCGGGGAGCTGTTTTTT.

This clonotype was observed a handful of times. V is TRBV9 and J is TRBJ1-1, with D possibly matching TRBD1 (5 bases). The CDR3 spans 14 residues. V was shortened by 1 base and J by 0 bases, with 7 bases between the two germline ends. CDR1 SGDLS and CDR2 YYNGEE come from the germline V gene. CDR3 DNA sequence: TGTGCCAGCAGCGTAAGGGGCCTGAACACTGAAGCTTTCTTT. Protein product: CASSVRGLNTEAFF. The full variable domain, in which reference TRBV9 and TRBJ1-1 provide the parts outside the CDR3, is DSGVTQTPKHLITATGQRVTLRCSPRSGDLSVYWYQQSLDQGLQFLIQYYNGEERAKGNILERFSAQQFPDLHSELNLSSLELGDSALYFCASSVRGLNTEAFFGQGTRLTVV.

This clonotype was recorded at least ten times. The chain is built from TRBV7-3 and TRBJ2-1; 11 bases match TRBD2. Germline CDR1 reads SGHTA; CDR2 reads FQGTGA. This CDR3 region has 15 residues. Trimming took 5 bases from V and 9 from J; bases not matched to a gene: 9. The CDR3 sequence is CASSLIAGGPSEQFF. CDR3 sequence (DNA): TGTGCCAGCAGCCTTATAGCGGGGGGGCCTTCTGAGCAGTTCTTC. Filled out from reference TRBV7-3 and TRBJ2-1, the complete variable domain reads GAGVSQTPSNKVTEKGKYVELRCDPISGHTALYWYRQSLGQGPEFLIYFQGTGAADDSGLPNDRFFAVRPEGSVSTLKIQRTERGDSAVYLCASSLIAGGPSEQFFGPGTRLTVL.

This chain joins TRBV4-3 and TRBJ2-4, with D unclear. The ends were cut back, 1 base at V and 1 base at J, with 8 bases in the middle. The CDR3 contains 15 residues. The germline V gene has CDR1 LGHNA and CDR2 YSLEER. The CDR3: CASSQAATAKNIQYF. DNA of the CDR3: TGCGCCAGCAGCCAAGCCGCGACGGCCAAAAACATTCAGTACTTC.

The J gene is TRBJ2-2, the V gene TRBV7-9; TRBD1 aligns across 8 bases. This CDR3 comprises 18 residues. V was pared by 5 bases and J by 6 bases, with 17 bases of the junction left unmatched. Germline lookup yields CDR1 SEHNR and CDR2 FQNEAQ (reference sequence). This CDR3 reads CASSPITERQGLAGELFF. The CDR3 DNA reads TGTGCCAGCAGCCCCATCACGGAAAGACAGGGGTTAGCCGGGGAGCTGTTTTTT.

This rearrangement joins TRBV7-2 to TRBJ2-7; 8 bases line up with TRBD1. Per the germline V gene, CDR1 is SGHTA and CDR2 is FQGNSA. The V gene end was trimmed by 0 bases and the J gene end by 2 bases; junction bases not matched to a gene: 3. This CDR3 comprises 15 residues. The CDR3 is CASSLAGQDPYEQYF. Written as DNA, the CDR3 is TGTGCCAGCAGCTTAGCGGGACAGGACCCCTACGAGCAGTACTTC.

The rearrangement uses TRBV28 and TRBJ2-4; 10 bases map to TRBD1. Germline CDR1 reads MDHEN; CDR2 reads SYDVKM. The CDR3 loop spans 15 amino acids. Trimming removed 8 bases from V and 2 bases from J; junction bases left unmatched: 6. CDR3 sequence: CASGTTGGPKNIQYF. Written as DNA, the CDR3 is TGTGCCAGCGGAACGACAGGGGGCCCCAAAAACATTCAGTACTTC.

A few counts support this clonotype. This sequence joins TRBV7-2 and TRBJ1-1; possible D gene TRBD1, 5 bases. Trimming shortened V by 2 bases and J by 0 bases, and 13 bases separated the two germline ends. Germline CDR1 and CDR2: SGHTA and FQGNSA. The CDR3 consists of 16 residues. DNA for the CDR3: TGTGCCAGCAGCTTAATGGGGGGGACGATGAACACTGAAGCTTTCTTT. It specifies CASSLMGGTMNTEAFF.

This clonotype has only a few counts. This chain uses TRBV7-8 with TRBJ2-7; no firm D call. From germline, CDR1 is SGHVS and CDR2 FQNEAQ. This CDR3 has 13 amino acids. The V end was cut by 3 bases, the J end by 9 bases, with 15 bases between. The CDR3 DNA is TGTGCCAGCAGCTTTATCGGTGTCCTCGGGCAGTACGTC. Translating gives CASSFIGVLGQYV.

This clonotype was observed a handful of times. The chain uses TRBV7-6 and TRBJ1-5, with D possibly being TRBD1 (6 bases). V shed 5 bases and J shed 5 bases, with 16 bases lying between them. This CDR3 is built from 15 residues. CDR1 and CDR2 from the germline V gene are SGHVS and FNYEAQ. In DNA form, the CDR3 reads TGTGCCAGCAGCGGGGGCCTGTTGATGGATCAGCCCCAGCATTTT. It encodes CASSGGLLMDQPQHF. Based on the CDR3 plus reference TRBV7-6 and TRBJ1-5, the full variable domain is GAGVSQSPRYKVTKRGQDVALRCDPISGHVSLYWYRQALGQGPEFLTYFNYEAQQDKSGLPNDRFSAERPEGSISTLTIQRTEQRDSAMYRCASSGGLLMDQPQHFGDGTRLSIL.

J is TRBJ1-1 and V is TRBV5-1; D call uncertain. There are 14 residues in the CDR3. V lost 0 bases, J lost 1 base, and 7 bases lay in between. Looked up from germline, CDR1 is SGHRS and CDR2 is YFSETQ. The CDR3 DNA sequence: TGCGCCAGCAGCTTGGCGGCCGGGAACACTGAAGCTTTCTTT. This gives the protein CASSLAAGNTEAFF.

J is TRBJ2-5 and V is TRBV6-2 or TRBV6-3; 8 bases line up with TRBD2. This CDR3 region has 16 residues. Germline CDR1 and CDR2: MNHEY and SVGEGT. The V segment lost 2 bases and the J segment 1 base; nucleotides outside the gene matches: 6. CDR3 coding DNA: TGTGCCAGCAGTTACCCCCAGCGGGGGTTCCAAGAGACCCAGTACTTC. This codes for CASSYPQRGFQETQYF.

This clonotype occurred many times. CDR3 DNA: TGTGCCAGCAGTACTCACGACAGGGATAATGAGCAGTTCTTC. This codes for CASSTHDRDNEQFF. The chain combines TRBV28 with TRBJ2-1; TRBD1 matches 7 bases. The length of the CDR3 is 14 residues. Germline CDR1 is MDHEN and CDR2 is SYDVKM. V lost 5 bases and J lost 7; bases outside the gene matches: 8.

The V gene is TRBV4-2, the J gene TRBJ1-2; 9 bases are a match to TRBD1. V dropped 4 bases and J dropped 4; count of bases not matched to a gene: 7. This CDR3 comprises 15 residues. The germline V gene encodes CDR1 LGHNA and CDR2 YNFKEQ. Written as DNA, the CDR3 is TGTGCCAGCAGCCTCCCGGGACAGGGAAGCTATGGCTACACCTTC. It specifies CASSLPGQGSYGYTF.

The chain recombines TRBV7-2 with TRBJ2-1, with D perhaps being TRBD1 or TRBD2 (6 bases each). Germline V gene sequence: CDR1 SGHTA, CDR2 FQGNSA. This CDR3 is built from 17 residues. Trimming left V 4 bases short and J 7 bases short, with 23 bases between. The CDR3 nucleotides read TGTGCCAGCAGCTCGAGGGGGGAAATCTTGTATTTTAATGAGCAGTTCTTC. Translating gives CASSSRGEILYFNEQFF.

This clonotype was seen only once. The rearrangement joins TRBV3-1 to TRBJ2-2; unclear D gene. This CDR3 region has 17 residues. V was clipped by 0 bases and J by 4 bases, with 15 bases between them. The germline CDR1 and CDR2 sequences are LGHDT and YNNKEL (reference sequence). The CDR3 DNA sequence: TGTGCCAGCAGCCAAGATCTTGGACGGGTGGGCACCGGGGAGCTGTTTTTT. Translation: CASSQDLGRVGTGELFF.

J is TRBJ2-1 and V is TRBV3-1; D perhaps matches TRBD1 (6 bases). The V end lost 4 bases, the J end lost 10 bases, and 8 bases lay between the germline ends. There are 11 residues in the CDR3. Germline V gives CDR1 LGHDT, CDR2 YNNKEL (reference sequence). The CDR3 protein is CASSLTGEQFF. For the CDR3, the DNA is TGTGCCAGCAGCCTTACAGGGGAGCAGTTCTTC.

The chain has TRBV2 and TRBJ1-2, with D possibly being TRBD1 (5 bases). CDR1 is SNHLY and CDR2 is FYNNEI in the germline V gene. This CDR3 comprises 16 residues. With 4 bases removed from V and 4 bases from J, the gap between germline ends came to 19 bases. In nucleotides, the CDR3 is TGTGCCAGCAGTGTGTCGTCGGGCTTCCAGGGCTATGGCTACACCTTC. This sequence encodes CASSVSSGFQGYGYTF. Combining the CDR3 with reference TRBV2 and TRBJ1-2 gives the whole variable domain EPEVTQTPSHQVTQMGQEVILRCVPISNHLYFYWYRQILGQKVEFLVSFYNNEISEKSEIFDDQFSVERPDGSNFTLKIRSTKLEDSAMYFCASSVSSGFQGYGYTFGSGTRLTVV.

The CDR3, as DNA: TGCGCCAGCAGCCCTAGACAGGGAGTCGTATACGAGCAGTACTTC. Translating gives CASSPRQGVVYEQYF. V gene TRBV4-1 combines with J gene TRBJ2-7, with 7 bases that match TRBD1. Germline V gene data show CDR1 as MGHRA and CDR2 as YSYEKL. The J segment lost 4 bases and the V segment lost 4 bases, leaving 10 bases of the junction unmatched. The CDR3 has 15 residues.

The chain employs TRBV7-6 and TRBJ2-3, with unresolved D. The CDR3 loop spans 13 amino acids. V gave up 4 bases and J gave up 9 bases, with 14 bases separating them. The germline CDR1 and CDR2 sequences are SGHVS and FNYEAQ. The DNA of the CDR3 is TGTGCCAGCAGCTCCGCGGTCGGGTGGACGCAGTATTTT. Protein product: CASSSAVGWTQYF.

This clonotype has only a few counts. CDR3 residues: CASSLGRRNYGYTF. CDR3 DNA sequence: TGTGCCAGCAGCTTAGGTCGTAGGAACTATGGCTACACCTTC. The chain links TRBV7-8 to TRBJ1-2, with D unresolved. This CDR3 contains 14 residues. V was trimmed by 1 base and J by 2 bases, leaving 8 bases between them. Germline V gene data show CDR1 as SGHVS and CDR2 as FQNEAQ. Full variable domain (outside the CDR3, taken from reference TRBV7-8 and TRBJ1-2): GAGVSQSPRYKVAKRGQDVALRCDPISGHVSLFWYQQALGQGPEFLTYFQNEAQLDKSGLPSDRFFAERPEGSVSTLKIQRTQQEDSAVYLCASSLGRRNYGYTFGSGTRLTVV.

This clonotype has ten or more counts. J is TRBJ2-5 and V is TRBV29-1; 9 nucleotides match TRBD1. Germline V gives CDR1 SQVTM, CDR2 ANQGSEA. With V trimmed by 7 bases and J by 6 bases, 9 bases remained unmatched. This CDR3 comprises 13 residues. The CDR3 protein is CSATQGAGKTQYF. CDR3 nucleotides: TGCAGCGCAACACAGGGGGCAGGAAAGACCCAGTACTTC. The full variable domain, its missing parts supplied by reference TRBV29-1 and TRBJ2-5, is SAVISQKPSRDICQRGTSLTIQCQVDSQVTMMFWYRQQPGQSLTLIATANQGSEATYESGFVIDKFPISRPNLTFSTLTVSNMSPEDSSIYLCSATQGAGKTQYFGPGTRLLVL.

This chain uses TRBV2 with TRBJ2-7; unclear D gene. Germline V CDR1 and CDR2: SNHLY, FYNNEI. This CDR3 spans 13 amino acids. V was shortened by 2 bases and J by 3 bases, with 8 bases between the two germline ends. Written as DNA, the CDR3 is TGTGCCAGCAGTGAATCGGTATACTACGAGCAGTACGTC. This sequence encodes CASSESVYYEQYV.